The TCR beta chain described here comes from a study of beta chain features in type 1 diabetes. Study findings and constraints: At VDJ recombination sites, type 1 diabetes patients had fewer insertions and more deleted nucleotides.

As concerns this clone: What it binds is not known.

Germline V lookup: CDR1 SEHNR, CDR2 FQNEAQ (reference sequence). Trimming removed 4 bases from V and 2 bases from J; junction bases left unmatched: 9. The CDR3 contains 16 residues. Reverse transcription of all isolated RNA meant that expressed TCRB transcripts were sequenced. Libraries were prepared by immunoSEQ multiplex PCR; TCRdb keeps only in-frame clonotypes and omits some of them. Among 140,000 or so clones listed, around a tenth were seen once. The chain couples TRBV7-9 to TRBJ1-1; TRBD1 matches at 8 bases. The sequence was collected from a man younger than 35 in good health. Material for sequencing was central memory CD4+ T cells from blood. The CDR3 DNA follows: TGTGCCAGCAGCTCACTTCGGACAGGGAGTAACACTGAAGCTTTCTTT. This codes for CASSSLRTGSNTEAFF.